The rows below give T cell receptor beta chains drawn from one sample of a study of blood T cell repertoires in COVID-19. TCRdb keeps only in-frame clones here, not all; method: immunoSEQ multiplex PCR. The sample consists of around 250,000 clones, around 83% of them appearing once. The sequenced sample was peripheral blood. Receptors were obtained from a young woman with acute or convalescent COVID-19. CDR3s include the opening cysteine and the closing phenylalanine or tryptophan. D genes are given only for firm matches. Not every row has a clone size; where given, it reads once, few, many or a size class.

D | J | V | size | DNA | CDR3
TRBD2 | TRBJ2-1 | TRBV11-2 | . | TGTGCCAGCAGCCCGGGACTAGCGTCGTACAATGAGCAGTTCTTC | CASSPGLASYNEQFF
. | TRBJ1-1 | TRBV19 | . | TGTGCCAGTAGTACCCTTCAGCGGAGGTCCACTGAAGCTTTCTTT | CASSTLQRRSTEAFF
. | TRBJ1-1 | TRBV1 | . | TGCACCAGCTTTTCGACAGGGATGAACACTGAAGCTTTCTTT | CTSFSTGMNTEAFF
. | TRBJ1-2 | TRBV9 | once | TGTGCCAGCAGCGTAGGATCCAGGGCGAACTATGGCTACACCTTC | CASSVGSRANYGYTF
. | TRBJ2-2 | TRBV15 | . | TGTGCCACCAAACGGAGTACCATGAACACCGGGGAGCTGTTTTTT | CATKRSTMNTGELFF
. | TRBJ2-1 | TRBV28 | few | TGTGCCAGCAGATTTGAGGCGTACAATGAGCAGTTCTTC | CASRFEAYNEQFF
TRBD1 | TRBJ1-2 | TRBV11-2 | . | TGTGCCAGCAGCCCCGGGACAGGGCCCTACGGAGGCTACACCTTC | CASSPGTGPYGGYTF
. | TRBJ2-7 | TRBV4-1 | . | TGCGCCAGCAGAATCGAGATAGGTGGGCCTGCCGAGCAGTACTTC | CASRIEIGGPAEQYF
. | TRBJ1-4 | TRBV27 | . | TGTGCCAGCACCGTTTACAGGGTAACTAATGAAAAACTGTTTTTT | CASTVYRVTNEKLFF
. | TRBJ2-7 | TRBV19 | . | TGTGCCAGTAGTACCGGAGGGTACTCCTACGAGCAGTACTTC | CASSTGGYSYEQYF
TRBD1 | TRBJ2-7 | TRBV3-1/TRBV3-2 | once | TGTGCCAGCAGCCAAGGGGACAGGGGGCTAAAGGAGCAGTACTTC | CASSQGDRGLKEQYF
TRBD1 | TRBJ1-6 | TRBV6-1 | many | TGTGCCAGCAGTGATTGGACAGGGAATTCACCCCTCCACTTT | CASSDWTGNSPLHF
. | TRBJ1-4 | TRBV28 | . | TGTGCCAGCAGTTTTCGGGGGACGGAGGAAAAACTGTTTTTT | CASSFRGTEEKLFF
. | TRBJ2-7 | TRBV29-1 | . | TGCAGCGTCCGGGAAACCTACGAGCAGTACTTC | CSVRETYEQYF
TRBD2 | TRBJ2-5 | TRBV4-1 | . | TGCGCCAGCAGCCAAGTTACTAGCGGGAGTGGGGAAGAGACCCAGTACTTC | CASSQVTSGSGEETQYF
TRBD1 | TRBJ1-2 | TRBV19 | once | TGTGCCAGTAGGAAACAGGGGTACTATGGCTACACCTTC | CASRKQGYYGYTF
TRBD2 | TRBJ2-3 | TRBV5-4 | . | TGTGCCAGCAGCCCGGGGACTAGCGGCCGCACAGATACGCAGTATTTT | CASSPGTSGRTDTQYF
TRBD1 | TRBJ1-2 | TRBV11-3 | . | TGTGCCAGCAGCTCAGCCGGGACAGGGGCTTATGGCTACACCTTC | CASSSAGTGAYGYTF
. | TRBJ2-5 | TRBV19 | once | TGTGCCAGTAGTATAGATCTGGGGGCTTGGTGGGAGACCCAGTACTTC | CASSIDLGAWWETQYF
. | TRBJ2-3 | TRBV4-2 | . | TGTGCCAGCAGCCAAGATCTCGGCAGGGAACGCACAGATACGCAGTATTTT | CASSQDLGRERTDTQYF
TRBD1 | TRBJ1-1 | TRBV5-1 | few | TGCGCCAGCAGCATCACAGGGGGCCAGGGGACTGAAGCTTTCTTT | CASSITGGQGTEAFF
. | TRBJ1-5 | TRBV6-5 | once | TGTGCCAGCAGCACAGACAGTAGCCAGCCCCAGCATTTT | CASSTDSSQPQHF
TRBD1 | TRBJ1-1 | TRBV29-1 | . | TGCAGCGTTGTCCCCCGGGACAGGGAGGTCACTGAAGCTTTCTTT | CSVVPRDREVTEAFF
TRBD1 | TRBJ1-2 | TRBV7-2 | . | TGTGCCAGCAGCTTGTTCGGGACAGTAGACGGCTACACCTTC | CASSLFGTVDGYTF
. | TRBJ1-5 | TRBV15 | . | TGTGCCACCAGCAGCGGTCAAATGCAGCCCCAGCATTTT | CATSSGQMQPQHF
. | TRBJ2-4 | TRBV5-1 | . | TGCGCCAGCAGCCCCGGGACAACATCAAACATTCAGTACTTC | CASSPGTTSNIQYF
TRBD1 | TRBJ1-2 | TRBV19 | . | TGTGCCAGTAGTCCCTCCGACAGGGGGAGTAGAAATGGCTACACCTTC | CASSPSDRGSRNGYTF
TRBD2 | TRBJ2-6 | TRBV3-1/TRBV3-2 | . | TGTGCCAGCAGCCATCTTAGCGGGAGACCGTCTGGGGCCAACGTCCTGACTTTC | CASSHLSGRPSGANVLTF
TRBD1 | TRBJ2-1 | TRBV12-3/TRBV12-4 | . | TGTGCCAGCAGGCGCGGACAGGGTTATGAGCAGTTCTTC | CASRRGQGYEQFF
TRBD1 | TRBJ2-7 | TRBV4-2 | . | TGTGCCAGCAGCCAAGACGAGACAGGGGTGCGCGAGCAGTACTTC | CASSQDETGVREQYF
. | TRBJ1-2 | TRBV30 | . | TGTGCCTGGAGTTTTACCCCGGGGGAAGGCTACACCTTC | CAWSFTPGEGYTF